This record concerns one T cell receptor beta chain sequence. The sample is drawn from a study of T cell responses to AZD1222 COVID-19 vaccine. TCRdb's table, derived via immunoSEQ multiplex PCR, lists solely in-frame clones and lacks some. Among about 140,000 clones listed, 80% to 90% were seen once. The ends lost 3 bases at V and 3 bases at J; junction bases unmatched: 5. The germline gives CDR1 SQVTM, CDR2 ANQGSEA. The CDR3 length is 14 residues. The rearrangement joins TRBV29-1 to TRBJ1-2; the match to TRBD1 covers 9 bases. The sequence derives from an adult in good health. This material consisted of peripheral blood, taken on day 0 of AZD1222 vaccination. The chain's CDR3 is CSVDRGTGYYGYTF. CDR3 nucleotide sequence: TGCAGCGTTGACAGGGGGACAGGGTACTATGGCTACACCTTC.